This T cell receptor (beta chain) was sequenced for a study of human T cells and chemical hapten exposure. The library put unique molecular identifiers onto individual cDNA molecules. TCRdb reprocessed the RACE reads with MiXCR, giving one entry per CDR3 protein. Of 70,000 to 90,000 distinct CDR3 sequences listed, 9.5% to 14% were seen once; the top ten hold around 3.6%. Time point defined: patch test 3, about 24 weeks after DPC sensitization. The sample's treatment: therapeutic diphenylcyclopropenone sensitization with weekly scalp DPC. The CDR3 has 13 amino acids. V lost 0 bases to trimming and J lost 8 bases; unmatched junction nucleotides: 1. CDR1 is SGHTA, CDR2 FQGNSA, per germline.

This TCR was recovered from a woman aged 45-65 years with alopecia areata. Some clones in this sample may be carry-over from other donors' samples. This specimen was whole blood, taken in connection with sensitization to the hapten diphenylcyclopropenone (DPC). V is TRBV7-2 and J is TRBJ2-4; 7 bases map to TRBD1. The DNA of the CDR3 is TGTGCCAGCAGCTTAGCTGACAGGGACATTCAGTACTTC. Residues: CASSLADRDIQYF.